One sample yielded the 26 T cell receptor beta chains listed below, sequenced in a study of tissue T cells after allogeneic stem cell transplantation (dated by TCRdb to 2022 to 2024). Receptors were amplified or captured by the immunoSEQ multiplex PCR assay. Entries here come from immuneACCESS through TCRdb and include only in-frame sequences with V and J called. Some clones fail to appear in such tables; in the studies checked, an unresolved V gene covers under half of the shortfall, and the cause of the remainder is unknown. The sample table records tens of thousands of clones; roughly 73% of these occur just once. The ten largest clones add up to about 0.7% of the sample. Sequenced sample: sorted cells pooled from one or two spleens. These receptors originate from a pool of C57BL/6 mice in good health.

A remark on this clone: Genes and germline come from the mouse. The read ends 1 residue shy of where the CDR3 ends; the end is completed using the germline J gene. This sequence joins TRBV13-2 and TRBJ2-4, with TRBD1 matching over 7 bases. V shed 0 bases and J 5 bases; nucleotides not matched to a gene: 0. The germline CDR1 and CDR2 sequences are NNHNN and SYGAGS (reference sequence). The CDR3 spans 13 residues. CDR3 residues: CASGDGDRNTLYF. CDR3 bases read: TGTGCCAGCGGTGATGGGGACAGAAACACCTTGTAC.

The table lists this clone with a few counts. All gene names here are mouse names. Read sequence stops 1 residue before the CDR3 end, and the germline J gene provides the missing end. The V and J genes are TRBV2 and TRBJ2-7, with TRBD2 matching over 8 bases. CDR3 length: 14 amino acids. With V trimmed by 2 bases and J by 1 base, 1 base remained unmatched. In germline, CDR1 is LGHNA, CDR2 YSYQKL. The CDR3 here is CASSQYWGSYEQYF. CDR3 DNA, as far as it was read: TGTGCCAGCAGCCAATACTGGGGGTCCTATGAACAGTAC.

As concerns this clone: The genes and germline here are from mouse. Coverage ceases 1 residue before the CDR3 finishes, and the germline J gene fills in the end. This chain uses TRBV13-1 with TRBJ2-3; D may be TRBD1 (6 bases). Trimming pared 2 bases from V and 0 bases from J, leaving 16 bases between. The CDR3 is made up of 17 amino acids. CDR1 is NSHNY and CDR2 is SYGAGN in the germline V gene. The CDR3 loop is CASSDGPGTTSAETLYF. The CDR3 DNA, read in part, is TGTGCCAGCAGTGACGGCCCCGGGACAACTAGTGCAGAAACGCTGTAT.

To note about this clone: Here the gene names and germline are mouse. The CDR3 goes on 1 residue after the read ends, and that part is filled in from the germline J gene. The rearrangement uses TRBV23 and TRBJ2-7; TRBD2 is the table's D call and was not checked against the DNA. The germline V gene encodes CDR1 KGHTA and CDR2 FQNQQP. There are 15 residues in the CDR3. CDR3 loop: CFSSQSWGGAYEQYF. Partial CDR3 DNA: TGCTTCAGCAGTCAATCTTGGGGGGGCGCTTATGAACAGTAC.

Points on this clone: Each gene name is a mouse one. The sequenced fragment ends 1 residue before the CDR3 boundary, so the rest is inferred from the germline J gene. The chain carries TRBV5 and TRBJ1-4; D is unresolved. This CDR3 region has 15 residues. Germline V gene sequence: CDR1 LGHNA, CDR2 YNLKQL (reference sequence). V lost 4 bases and J 0 bases, leaving 9 bases between the germline ends. The CDR3 loop reads CASSPRQFSNERLFF. CDR3 DNA (partial): TGTGCCAGCAGCCCCCGGCAGTTTTCCAACGAAAGATTATTT.

As regards this clone: The genes are named according to mouse. The CDR3 goes on 1 residue after the read ends, and that part is filled in from the germline J gene. Additional DNA sequences in this sample encode the identical CDR3. The chain links TRBV16 to TRBJ1-1, with D unclear. V was trimmed by 0 bases and J by 4 bases, leaving 6 bases between them. The germline CDR1 and CDR2 sequences are SGHSA and FRNQAP. This CDR3 spans 13 amino acids. CDR3 sequence reads: CASSLEGGTEVFF. CDR3 bases read: TGTGCAAGCAGCTTAGAGGGAGGCACAGAAGTCTTC.

Note on this clone: Germline and genes here are mouse. The sequenced fragment ends 1 residue before the CDR3 boundary, so the rest is inferred from the germline J gene. The sample contains more than one DNA sequence encoding this CDR3. The chain recombines TRBV16 with TRBJ1-6; no clear D gene. TRBJ1-6 falls under the ORF class, with uncertain function. The CDR3 consists of 14 residues. Germline CDR1 SGHSA, CDR2 FRNQAP. The V end lost 0 bases, the J end lost 3 bases, and 3 bases lay between the germline ends. This chain's CDR3 is CASSLEGYNSPLYF. The CDR3 DNA, read in part, is TGTGCAAGCAGCTTAGAAGGCTATAATTCGCCCCTCTAC.

Points on this clone: Genes here carry mouse names. Incomplete CDR3 DNA: TGTGGTGCTAGGGATGGGGACTCCTATGAACAGTAC. This sequence encodes CGARDGDSYEQY. The full CDR3 is CGARDGDSYEQYF. This chain uses TRBV20 with TRBJ2-7; a weak D match, TRBD2 (5 bases). The missing CDR3 end, 1 residue past where the read stops, is filled in from the germline J gene. V lost 0 bases, J lost 0 bases, and 6 bases lay in between. CDR1 is GFQATS and CDR2 is STVNSAI in the germline V gene. The CDR3 covers 13 residues.

To note about this clone: Mouse gene names apply. Read data end 1 residue before the CDR3 end; the end is taken from the germline J gene. The V and J genes are TRBV20 and TRBJ2-4; no reliable D call. The CDR3 has 14 amino acids. CDR1 GFQATS and CDR2 STVNSAI come from the germline V gene. The V and J ends lost 3 bases and 0 bases respectively, with 10 bases between them. CDR3 in amino acids: CGASQNPSQNTLYF. The CDR3 DNA, read in part, is TGTGGTGCTAGCCAGAATCCTAGTCAAAACACCTTGTAC.

A remark on this clone: Gene labels here are mouse ones. The read falls 1 residue short of the CDR3 end, and the missing part is taken from the germline J gene. The chain joins TRBV13-3 to TRBJ1-4; no firm D call. Trimming took 7 bases from V and 0 from J, leaving 10 bases between them. The germline CDR1 and CDR2 sequences are NNHDY and SYVADS. The CDR3 contains 14 residues. Partial CDR3 DNA: TGTGCCAGCTCAACACGTATTTCCAACGAAAGATTATTT. Translation gives CASSTRISNERLF. The full CDR3 is CASSTRISNERLFF.

About this clone itself: Gene names and germline match the mouse. The read finishes 1 residue shy of the CDR3 end, and the germline J gene is used to complete it. V gene TRBV14 combines with J gene TRBJ1-1; 9 positions agree with TRBD1. Germline CDR1 reads SGHDT; CDR2 reads FRDEAV. CDR3 length: 14 amino acids. V was pared by 4 bases and J by 3 bases, with 4 bases of the junction left unmatched. Incomplete CDR3 DNA: TGTGCCAGCAGTCCGGGACAGGGATACACAGAAGTCTTC. Residues: CASSPGQGYTEVF. The whole CDR3 protein reads CASSPGQGYTEVFF.

As to this clone: The listed genes are named as in mouse. The read halts 1 residue ahead of the CDR3 end, with the missing end drawn from the germline J gene. The chain combines TRBV12-2 with TRBJ2-3; 11 bases agree with TRBD2. Germline assignment: CDR1 SGHLS and CDR2 HYDKME. V was clipped by 0 bases and J by 0 bases; unmatched bases: 1. The CDR3 runs 16 residues. CDR3 DNA, as far as it was read: TGTGCCAGCTCTCTCGGGACTGGGGGAAGTGCAGAAACGCTGTAT. Translated, it gives CASSLGTGGSAETLY. The whole CDR3 reads CASSLGTGGSAETLYF. The full variable domain, rest sourced from reference TRBV12-2 and TRBJ2-3, is NSGVVQSPRYIIKGKGERSILKCIPISGHLSVAWYQQTQGQELKFFIQHYDKMERDKGNLPSRFSVQQFDDYHSEMNMSALELEDSAVYFCASSLGTGGSAETLYFGSGTRLTVL.

On this clone: Genes and germline come from the mouse. The missing CDR3 end, 1 residue past where the read stops, is filled in from the germline J gene. This sequence joins TRBV13-1 and TRBJ1-1, with D unclear. This CDR3 region has 11 residues. V gave up 5 bases and J gave up 3 bases, with 5 bases separating them. Looked up from germline, CDR1 is NSHNY and CDR2 is SYGAGN. The CDR3: CASSGYTEVFF. The CDR3 bases that were read are TGTGCCAGCAGCGGGTACACAGAAGTCTTC.

A word on this clone: Gene and germline names: mouse. From the germline J gene comes the end of the CDR3, since the read stops 1 residue before it. V is TRBV12-2 and J is TRBJ2-7, with unresolved D. This CDR3 has 12 residues. Germline-derived CDR1 and CDR2 are SGHLS and HYDKME. V lost 1 base, J lost 2 bases, and 5 bases lay in between. The covered CDR3 bases are TGTGCCAGCTCTCTTCAGACCTATGAACAGTAC. Protein: CASSLQTYEQY. From start to end, the CDR3 is CASSLQTYEQYF.

About this clone itself: All gene names here are mouse names. The CDR3 end is not reached by the read, which stops 1 residue before it; the germline J gene fills it in. The chain joins TRBV15 to TRBJ2-5; 7 bases are a match to TRBD1. The V and J ends lost 6 bases and 4 bases, in that order; junction bases with no gene match: 4. There are 13 residues in the CDR3. The germline V gene encodes CDR1 SGHND and CDR2 FRSKSL. CDR3: CASSTGVEDTQYF. Partial CDR3 DNA: TGTGCCAGCAGCACAGGGGTGGAAGACACCCAGTAC.

As regards this clone: The germline and genes are mouse ones. The missing CDR3 end, 1 residue past where the read stops, is filled in from the germline J gene. The J gene is TRBJ2-4, the V gene TRBV13-1; 7 nucleotides match TRBD1. The junction had 3 bases not matched to a gene; V was cut back by 3 bases and J by 5 bases. The CDR3 loop spans 13 amino acids. CDR1 and CDR2 from the germline V gene are NSHNY and SYGAGN. The part of the CDR3 DNA that was read is TGTGCCAGCAGTGGCCGGGACAGAAACACCTTGTAC. Translating gives CASSGRDRNTLY. The whole CDR3 region reads CASSGRDRNTLYF.

Remarks on this clone: Germline and genes: mouse. The read ends 1 residue early relative to the CDR3; the germline J gene fills the gap. The chain employs TRBV24 and TRBJ1-1, with 7 nucleotides matching TRBD1. There are 15 residues in the CDR3. The germline V gene encodes CDR1 KGHTA and CDR2 FRNEEI. Germline trimming cut 4 bases from V and 1 base from J; bases unmatched to any gene: 6. The part of the CDR3 DNA that was read is TGTGCCAGCAGTCCACAGGGGAGGGGAAACACAGAAGTCTTC. Translated: CASSPQGRGNTEVF. The full CDR3 sequence reads CASSPQGRGNTEVFF.

This clone has only a few counts. Gene and germline names: mouse. The CDR3 end falls 1 residue outside the read, so it is completed with the germline J gene. This sequence joins TRBV17 and TRBJ2-7; 8 bases fit TRBD2. In germline, CDR1 is MNHDT, CDR2 YYDKIL. This CDR3 is built from 15 residues. The V segment lost 0 bases and the J segment 5 bases; nucleotides outside the gene matches: 6. CDR3: CASSRDPGGRNEQYF. Incomplete CDR3 DNA: TGTGCTAGCAGTAGAGATCCTGGGGGGAGGAATGAACAGTAC.

Worth noting for this clone: The gene names given are mouse names. The CDR3 is cut off 1 residue early in the read; its end comes from the germline J gene. The J gene is TRBJ2-5, the V gene TRBV13-2; D unresolved. This CDR3 contains 14 residues. V gave up 3 bases and J gave up 6 bases, with 14 bases separating them. Germline CDR1 and CDR2: NNHNN and SYGAGS (reference sequence). The CDR3 DNA, read in part, is TGTGCCAGCGGTGGCCGACGGGGAGCGGACACCCAGTAC. Translation gives CASGGRRGADTQY. The whole CDR3 sequence is CASGGRRGADTQYF.

Note on this clone: Here the gene names and germline are mouse. The observed sequence ends 1 residue before the CDR3 terminus, with the missing tail filled in from the germline J gene. This rearrangement joins TRBV16 to TRBJ1-1, with 7 positions matching TRBD1. This CDR3 spans 14 amino acids. V lost 6 bases, J lost 3 bases, and 7 bases stayed unmatched. Germline V gives CDR1 SGHSA, CDR2 FRNQAP. The DNA read from the CDR3 is TGTGCAAGCAGTCCTTACAGGGGTGACACAGAAGTCTTC. Translating gives CASSPYRGDTEVF. The entire CDR3 is CASSPYRGDTEVFF.

Of note for this clone: Gene and germline names: mouse. The DNA ends 1 residue before the CDR3 does, and the rest of the CDR3 is filled in from the germline J gene. This same CDR3 is encoded by further DNA sequences in the sample. V and J are TRBV3 and TRBJ2-5; D is unclear. The CDR3 covers 12 residues. V was shortened by 1 base and J by 3 bases, with 2 bases between the two germline ends. Germline CDR1 is SNHLY and CDR2 is FYNGKV (reference sequence). The covered CDR3 bases are TGTGCCAGCAGCTTAGAGCAAGACACCCAGTAC. Translated, it gives CASSLEQDTQY. The entire CDR3 reads CASSLEQDTQYF.

Remarks on this clone: Mouse gene names apply. Partial CDR3 DNA: TGTGCCAGCAGTTTCCTCAAAAACACCGGGCAGCTCTAC. This codes for CASSFLKNTGQLY. The full CDR3 sequence reads CASSFLKNTGQLYF. The rearrangement joins TRBV14 to TRBJ2-2; the D is unclear. The read terminates 1 residue ahead of where the CDR3 ends, so the germline J gene completes it. CDR3 size: 14 residues. Trimming took off 1 base at V and 1 base at J, with 5 bases between the two ends. Germline CDR1 reads SGHDT; CDR2 reads FRDEAV.

Remarks on this clone: The listed genes are named as in mouse. The read terminates 1 residue before the CDR3 end, so the remaining end is supplied by the germline J gene. V gene TRBV20 combines with J gene TRBJ2-3; 10 bases fit TRBD1. Per the germline V gene, CDR1 is GFQATS and CDR2 is STVNSAI. V lost 5 bases and J lost 3; bases outside the gene matches: 5. The CDR3 length is 14 residues. CDR3 DNA, as far as it was read: TGTGGTGCTTCACCGGGACAGGGGGCAGAAACGCTGTAT. Translated, it gives CGASPGQGAETLY. The whole CDR3 sequence is CGASPGQGAETLYF.

To note about this clone: Gene labels here are mouse ones. The CDR3 extends 1 residue past the end of the read, so its final part is completed from the germline J gene. The rearrangement links TRBV20 to TRBJ1-1; 9 nucleotides line up with TRBD1. J was trimmed by 8 bases and V by 6 bases; bases with no gene match: 7. Germline CDR1 and CDR2: GFQATS and STVNSAI. CDR3 length equals 12 residues. CDR3 DNA (partial): TGTGGTGCGCGACAGGGGGAGAGGGAAGTCTTC. Translating gives CGARQGEREVF. The CDR3 reads in full as CGARQGEREVFF.

Of note for this clone: Mouse names are used for the genes. The CDR3 end falls 1 residue outside the read, so it is completed with the germline J gene. The gene calls are TRBV13-2 and TRBJ1-1; D remains unclear. The germline V gene has CDR1 NNHNN and CDR2 SYGAGS (reference sequence). The CDR3 runs to 11 residues. Trimming took off 0 bases at V and 11 bases at J, with 8 bases between the two ends. The DNA read from the CDR3 is TGTGCCAGCGGTGATGGGGGTAGTGTCTTC. This translates into CASGDGGSVF. Given in full, the CDR3 is CASGDGGSVFF.

This clone was detected only a few times. Gene names follow the mouse nomenclature. The read terminates 1 residue before the CDR3 end, so the remaining end is supplied by the germline J gene. The chain carries TRBV13-2 and TRBJ2-7; 12 bases line up with TRBD2. This CDR3 has 16 amino acids. Germline-derived CDR1 and CDR2 are NNHNN and SYGAGS (reference sequence). After removal of 1 base from V and 0 bases from J, the junction contained 2 bases not matched to a gene. The CDR3 bases that were read are TGTGCCAGCGGTGATCGGGACTGGGGGGTCTCCTATGAACAGTAC. It is translated as CASGDRDWGVSYEQY. The whole CDR3 sequence is CASGDRDWGVSYEQYF.